The 19 T cell receptor beta chains reported below all come from one sample, sequenced in a study of regulatory T cells in long-lasting Graves disease. As for time point: newly diagnosed GD, antithyroid drugs for less than 3 months. There was RNA extracted from PBMCs, and the TCR library was made from it. HTBI primers from iRepertoire and Arm-PCR of CDR3 regions yielded the TCR beta libraries. TCRdb redid the calling of the multiplex PCR reads with MiXCR, one entry per CDR3 protein. The sample includes 400,000 to 450,000 distinct CDR3 sequences, around 17% seen only once; the top ten take about 11%. The same specimen was also included in a second study, on T cells in Graves' hyperthyroidism and ophthalmopathy.

The sequenced sample was peripheral blood mononuclear cells (PBMCs), obtained at new diagnosis, from a patient treated with antithyroid drugs. These receptors all come from a woman aged 25 to 39 with Graves disease.

A remark on this clonotype: A much larger clone is a single base away; this may be a read error. The gene calls are TRBV6-9 and TRBJ2-7, with D uncertain. Germline CDR1 reads MNHGY; CDR2 reads SVAAGI. This CDR3 is 14 amino acids long. This chain's CDR3 is CANSYLGRIYEQYF. The CDR3 DNA follows: TGTGCCAACAGTTACCTCGGGCGCATCTACGAGCAGTACTTC.

The table lists this clonotype with many counts. This rearrangement joins TRBV7-2 to TRBJ2-7; 7 positions agree with TRBD2. Trimming removed 5 bases from V and 1 base from J; junction bases left unmatched: 8. The CDR3 has 15 residues. The germline V gene encodes CDR1 SGHTA and CDR2 FQGNSA. The CDR3 protein is CASSLYRDYSYEQYF. CDR3 DNA: TGTGCCAGCAGCCTATACCGGGACTATTCCTACGAGCAGTACTTC.

With respect to this clonotype: A much larger clone lies a single base off, so this may be a read error. The chain links TRBV28 to TRBJ2-7; 7 bases fit TRBD1. The CDR3 covers 14 residues. Germline V gene data show CDR1 as MDHEN and CDR2 as SYDVKM. J was trimmed by 3 bases and V by 4 bases; bases with no gene match: 6. CDR3 coding DNA: TGTGCCAGCAGTTATTGGGACAGTCTCTACGAGCAGTACTTC. This codes for CASSYWDSLYEQYF.

This clonotype was picked up a small number of times. CDR3 coding DNA: TGTGCCATCAGTGAGTCCCCCGGACAGGGTTCACCCCTCCACTTT. Translation gives CAISESPGQGSPLHF. This sequence joins TRBV10-3 and TRBJ1-6, with 8 bases lining up with TRBD1. V shed 0 bases, J shed 9 bases, and the junction held 4 bases outside the gene matches. Germline V gene lookup returns CDR1 ENHRY and CDR2 SYGVKD. The CDR3 has 15 residues.

This clonotype showed up many times. CDR3 residues: CASSLPDGGGYGYTF. The CDR3, as DNA: TGTGCCAGCAGCTTACCTGATGGGGGCGGCTATGGCTACACCTTC. The genes are TRBV7-2 and TRBJ1-2, with TRBD1 as a possible D gene (6 bases). This CDR3 region has 15 residues. Trimming removed 2 bases from V and 4 bases from J, with 14 bases in between. The germline V gene encodes CDR1 SGHTA and CDR2 FQGNSA.

V gene TRBV20-1 combines with J gene TRBJ2-3, with TRBD1 identical over 8 bases. Germline trimming cut 5 bases from V and 6 bases from J; bases unmatched to any gene: 19. The CDR3 runs 17 residues. Germline V gene sequence: CDR1 DFQATT, CDR2 SNEGSKA (reference sequence). CDR3 sequence: CSARDRSTGVISDTQYF. CDR3 coding DNA: TGCAGTGCTCGGGACAGGAGTACAGGGGTGATTTCGGATACGCAGTATTTT.

This rearrangement joins TRBV5-1 to TRBJ1-4; 9 bases map to TRBD1. This CDR3 region has 15 residues. Trimming cost V 6 bases and J 2 bases; bases outside gene matches: 5. CDR1 SGHRS and CDR2 YFSETQ come from the germline V gene. CDR3 bases: TGCGCCAGCAAACAGGGGGCGACGACTAATGAAAAACTGTTTTTT. It codes for CASKQGATTNEKLFF.

The V gene is TRBV20-1, the J gene TRBJ2-1, with 11 bases lining up with TRBD1. CDR3 length equals 14 residues. CDR1 is DFQATT and CDR2 is SNEGSKA in the germline V gene (reference sequence). J was trimmed by 10 bases and V by 6 bases; bases with no gene match: 11. CDR3 sequence: CSAHPGTGGYEQFF. The CDR3, as DNA: TGCAGTGCCCACCCGGGGACAGGGGGGTACGAGCAGTTCTTC.

The chain combines TRBV7-9 with TRBJ1-5; possible D gene TRBD1, 5 bases. Germline V gives CDR1 SEHNR, CDR2 FQNEAQ (reference sequence). Deletions cut 3 bases from V and 1 base from J, with 22 bases between. The CDR3 totals 19 residues. CDR3 in DNA: TGTGCCAGCAGCTTCTCCCCCAGCAGGGATTCGGGAAGCAATCAGCCCCAGCATTTT. This codes for CASSFSPSRDSGSNQPQHF.

The gene calls are TRBV7-3 and TRBJ2-1; D not resolved. Trimming removed 5 bases from V and 3 bases from J, with 11 bases in between. The CDR3 spans 14 residues. From germline, CDR1 is SGHTA and CDR2 FQGTGA. The CDR3 nucleotides are TGTGCCAGCAGCCCCGGCGTTTTCTACAATGAGCAGTTCTTC. Its protein product is CASSPGVFYNEQFF.

Ten or more counts support this clonotype. This chain connects TRBV11-1 to TRBJ2-7, with 7 bases matching TRBD2. V was pared by 6 bases and J by 0 bases, with 8 bases of the junction left unmatched. Germline V gives CDR1 SGHAT, CDR2 FQDESV (reference sequence). CDR3 size: 15 residues. The CDR3 loop is CASSSTGGFSYEQYF. The CDR3 DNA reads TGTGCCAGCAGTTCAACGGGAGGTTTCTCCTACGAGCAGTACTTC.

As for this clonotype: A far more abundant clone sits one base away, making this likely a read error. The rearrangement uses TRBV2 and TRBJ2-3, with D unclear. The J call could be wrong; TRBJ1-5 is a better fit for the DNA end. There are 14 residues in the CDR3. Germline CDR1 is SNHLY and CDR2 is FYNNEI. CDR3 sequence (DNA): TGTGCCAGCAGCTTAGTCGGAAGCACAGATACGCAGCATTTT. It encodes CASSLVGSTDTQHF.

This clonotype has at least ten counts. The gene calls are TRBV14 and TRBJ2-7; D remains ambiguous. Trimming cost V 2 bases and J 5 bases, with 7 bases left between them. Germline loops: CDR1 SGHDN, CDR2 FVKESK. The CDR3 runs 12 residues. The CDR3 loop is CASSQTAHEQYF. The CDR3, as DNA: TGTGCCAGCAGCCAAACCGCGCACGAGCAGTACTTC.

This clonotype was picked up a small number of times. J is TRBJ1-4 and V is TRBV15; D not resolved. This CDR3 has 16 residues. Germline V gene sequence: CDR1 LNHNV, CDR2 YYDKDF (reference sequence). Trimming left V 4 bases short and J 0 bases short, with 12 bases between. This CDR3 is CATSKAQYATNEKLFF. CDR3 nucleotides: TGTGCCACCAGCAAGGCACAGTATGCAACTAATGAAAAACTGTTTTTT.

Ten or more counts support this clonotype. J is TRBJ1-3 and V is TRBV30, with D tentatively TRBD1 (5 bases). Germline lookup yields CDR1 GTSNPN and CDR2 SVGIG (reference sequence). This CDR3 comprises 14 residues. Trimming removed 0 bases from V and 4 bases from J, with 10 bases in between. CDR3 coding DNA: TGTGCCTGGAGTGTACAGGCCGCCGGAAACACCATATATTTT. Its protein is CAWSVQAAGNTIYF. Complete variable domain (other parts from reference TRBV30 and TRBJ1-3): SQTIHQWPATLVQPVGSPLSLECTVEGTSNPNLYWYRQAAGRGLQLLFYSVGIGQISSEVPQNLSASRPQDRQFILSSKKLLLSDSGFYLCAWSVQAAGNTIYFGEGSWLTVV.

This clonotype was detected ten times or more. This chain joins TRBV6-1 and TRBJ2-7; 8 nucleotides agree with TRBD2. The CDR3 spans 13 residues. Germline V lookup: CDR1 MNHNS, CDR2 SASEGT. After removal of 6 bases from V and 1 base from J, the junction contained 2 bases not matched to a gene. CDR3 in amino acids: CASRLAVSYEQYF. CDR3 DNA: TGTGCCAGCAGACTAGCGGTTTCCTACGAGCAGTACTTC.

The chain uses TRBV6-2 or TRBV6-3 and TRBJ2-6; no clear D. Germline V gives CDR1 MNHEY, CDR2 SVGEGT. The CDR3 loop spans 16 amino acids. The V end was cut by 2 bases, the J end by 2 bases, with 10 bases between. In DNA form, the CDR3 reads TGTGCCAGCAGTTACGGGATTTCTACTGGGGCCAACGTCCTGACTTTC. Translated, it gives CASSYGISTGANVLTF.

The sample holds a few counts of this clonotype. This chain links TRBV28 with TRBJ2-1, with 9 bases aligning to TRBD2. The CDR3 runs to 15 residues. V was clipped by 4 bases and J by 5 bases; unmatched bases: 6. In germline, CDR1 is MDHEN, CDR2 SYDVKM. The DNA of the CDR3 is TGTGCCAGCAGTTACCCGACTAGCGGTAACAATGAGCAGTTCTTC. As protein: CASSYPTSGNNEQFF.

The table lists this clonotype with a few counts. In DNA form, the CDR3 reads TGTGCCAGCAGTCTGACCGGGACTCCCCAGGGGCAGCCCCAGCATTTT. Residues: CASSLTGTPQGQPQHF. This chain uses TRBV6-1 with TRBJ1-5; maybe TRBD1 (6 bases). The length of the CDR3 is 16 residues. V dropped 5 bases and J dropped 7 bases, with 21 bases sitting between them. The germline V gene has CDR1 MNHNS and CDR2 SASEGT.